This entry concerns a single TCR beta chain. The target antigen is unknown. TCRdb reanalysed the 5' RACE reads using MiXCR and keeps one entry per CDR3 protein. The table includes under 450,000 distinct CDR3 sequences, 20% detected once. The entry originates in a study of T-cell memory formation after mild COVID-19. Study information: Most TCR clusters belonged to a single donor.

Broader study findings: Largely, contracting CD4+ clones fell within CM and EM, and contracting CD8+ clones within EMRA.

The V and J ends lost 5 bases and 1 base, in that order; junction bases with no gene match: 4. Germline assignment: CDR1 MNHEY and CDR2 SMNVEV (reference sequence). This CDR3 is built from 14 residues. The sequence derives from a man between 18 and 29 years old who had mild COVID-19 (a few samples of this study predate the infection). Cell type and time point are not known. The sample was PBMCs or a T cell subset sorted from them (not recorded which). The chain combines TRBV27 with TRBJ1-2; 7 nucleotides agree with TRBD1. CDR3 DNA: TGTGCCAGCAGTCAGGACAGGATTAACTATGGCTACACCTTC. This codes for CASSQDRINYGYTF.